These 31 T cell receptor beta chains share one sample of origin, sequenced in a study of T-cell reconstitution after alpha-beta-depleted transplantation in children. Preparation of the TCRbeta library involved a method that used unique molecular identifiers. TCRdb itself ran the PCR reads through MiXCR, one entry per CDR3 protein. This sample yields about 610,000 distinct CDR3 sequences, of which roughly 10% are seen a single time; less than 5% belongs to the top ten. This material consisted of PBMCs from the stem cell graft donor, taken from the stem cell graft. These receptors originate from a human donor who donated a stem cell graft to a child with acute myeloid leukemia.

This clonotype showed up many times. The chain couples TRBV5-1 to TRBJ2-3; D might be TRBD1 or TRBD2, each matching 5 bases. V dropped 6 bases and J dropped 0 bases, with 11 bases sitting between them. The CDR3 extends over 14 amino acids. Germline V lookup: CDR1 SGHRS, CDR2 YFSETQ. The CDR3 reads CASKSEGSTDTQYF. The CDR3 region has the DNA TGCGCCAGCAAGAGCGAGGGGAGCACAGATACGCAGTATTTT.

The sample holds a few counts of this clonotype. The chain carries TRBV15 and TRBJ2-1, with 7 bases lining up with TRBD1. The V and J ends lost 1 base and 4 bases, in that order; junction bases with no gene match: 10. Germline V gene lookup returns CDR1 LNHNV and CDR2 YYDKDF (reference sequence). There are 17 residues in the CDR3. In DNA form, the CDR3 reads TGTGCCACCAGCAGAGTGTTTGGGACAGAGATATACAATGAGCAGTTCTTC. This codes for CATSRVFGTEIYNEQFF.

This clonotype was seen at least ten times. V gene TRBV6-2 or TRBV6-3 combines with J gene TRBJ2-1, with TRBD2 identical over 8 bases. CDR1 is MNHEY and CDR2 is SVGEGT in the germline V gene. The V segment lost 5 bases and the J segment 5 bases; nucleotides outside the gene matches: 8. This CDR3 is built from 15 residues. CDR3 loop: CASSDSGVVDNEQFF. In nucleotides, the CDR3 is TGTGCCAGCAGTGATAGCGGGGTCGTCGACAATGAGCAGTTCTTC.

The chain links TRBV20-1 to TRBJ2-3, with a possible D match to TRBD2 (7 bases). Trimming pared 5 bases from V and 1 base from J, leaving 16 bases between. Germline V lookup: CDR1 DFQATT, CDR2 SNEGSKA (reference sequence). CDR3 size: 15 residues. Here the CDR3 DNA reads TGCAGTGCTCCCATAGGGGGGGAGGGCACAGATACGCAGTATTTT. This sequence encodes CSAPIGGEGTDTQYF.

This clonotype appeared a few times. The CDR3 DNA reads TGCGCCAGCAGGCTCGAGGGGGGCGACTACAATGAGCAGTTCTTC. This gives the protein CASRLEGGDYNEQFF. J is TRBJ2-1 and V is TRBV5-1; D may correspond to TRBD1 or TRBD2 (6 bases each). V lost 5 bases and J 3 bases, leaving 15 bases between the germline ends. CDR3 length: 15 amino acids. CDR1 is SGHRS and CDR2 is YFSETQ in the germline V gene.

V gene TRBV4-2 combines with J gene TRBJ2-1; 9 bases are shared with TRBD2. Germline lookup yields CDR1 LGHNA and CDR2 YNFKEQ. The ends lost 0 bases at V and 7 bases at J; junction bases unmatched: 16. This CDR3 is built from 19 residues. This chain's CDR3 is CASSQEPTLTAGGRNEQFF. The CDR3 DNA follows: TGTGCCAGCAGCCAAGAACCCACTTTGACAGCGGGAGGTAGGAATGAGCAGTTCTTC.

At least ten counts were recorded for this clonotype. The rearrangement uses TRBV6-1 and TRBJ1-6; TRBD1 is a possible D gene (5 bases). The length of the CDR3 is 15 residues. V gave up 2 bases and J gave up 7 bases, with 12 bases separating them. Looked up from germline, CDR1 is MNHNS and CDR2 is SASEGT. CDR3 region: CASSEQGAGNSPLHF. CDR3 coding DNA: TGTGCCAGCAGTGAACAGGGAGCGGGGAATTCACCCCTCCACTTT.

The gene calls are TRBV9 and TRBJ2-4, with 8 bases identical to TRBD1. Germline CDR1 SGDLS, CDR2 YYNGEE. There are 16 residues in the CDR3. V shed 3 bases, J shed 1 base, and the junction held 6 bases outside the gene matches. CDR3: CASSGSTGAAKNIQYF. The CDR3 DNA reads as TGTGCCAGCAGCGGCTCGACAGGGGCGGCCAAAAACATTCAGTACTTC.

Many counts were recorded for this clonotype. This chain connects TRBV5-6 to TRBJ1-1, with 7 bases that match TRBD1. The junction had 6 bases not matched to a gene; V was cut back by 3 bases and J by 1 base. Germline CDR1 and CDR2: SGHDT and YYEEEE. The CDR3 sequence is 15 residues long. Here the CDR3 reads CASSYRTGRNTEAFF. The CDR3 coding sequence is TGTGCCAGCAGCTACAGGACAGGCAGGAACACTGAAGCTTTCTTT.

This clonotype was picked up a small number of times. The chain carries TRBV14 and TRBJ2-1; 11 nucleotides match TRBD2. The V and J ends lost 1 base and 11 bases, in that order; junction bases with no gene match: 4. Germline V gene sequence: CDR1 SGHDN, CDR2 FVKESK. This CDR3 has 14 residues. The CDR3 sequence is CASSQVGTSGKQFF. The CDR3 nucleotides read TGTGCCAGCAGCCAAGTAGGGACTAGCGGTAAGCAGTTCTTC.

The chain recombines TRBV6-2 or TRBV6-3 with TRBJ2-1; 8 bases line up with TRBD1. Trimming removed 7 bases from V and 7 bases from J; junction bases left unmatched: 18. CDR3 size: 17 residues. From germline, CDR1 is MNHEY and CDR2 SVGEGT. The CDR3 bases are TGTGCCAGCATCCCCTTCCGTCCTCAGGGGGCTGGAAATGAGCAGTTCTTC. This encodes CASIPFRPQGAGNEQFF.

This clonotype was detected only a few times. The chain recombines TRBV7-2 with TRBJ2-7; 10 bases map to TRBD2. Losses at the gene ends were 0 bases for V and 5 bases for J; bases not matched to a gene: 7. Germline CDR1 is SGHTA and CDR2 is FQGNSA. The CDR3 totals 16 residues. Here the CDR3 reads CASSLALASGSNEQYF. As DNA, the CDR3 is TGTGCCAGCAGCTTAGCGCTAGCTAGCGGGAGTAACGAGCAGTACTTC. The variable domain in full, with the rest retrieved from reference TRBV7-2 and TRBJ2-7, is GAGVSQSPSNKVTEKGKDVELRCDPISGHTALYWYRQSLGQGLEFLIYFQGNSAPDKSGLPSDRFSAERTGGSVSTLTIQRTQQEDSAVYLCASSLALASGSNEQYFGPGTRLTVT.

This clonotype occurred a few times. The rearrangement joins TRBV20-1 to TRBJ2-3; 7 nucleotides match TRBD2. V gave up 6 bases and J gave up 0 bases; unmatched junction bases: 12. The CDR3 extends over 16 amino acids. Germline V lookup: CDR1 DFQATT, CDR2 SNEGSKA (reference sequence). CDR3 DNA sequence: TGCAGTGCCGGAGGGAGCGGGACGGTCAGCACAGATACGCAGTATTTT. Encoded protein: CSAGGSGTVSTDTQYF.

This chain uses TRBV29-1 with TRBJ2-2; D uncertain. Trimming took 4 bases from V and 6 from J, leaving 12 bases between them. CDR3 length: 13 amino acids. Germline CDR1 is SQVTM and CDR2 is ANQGSEA. The chain's CDR3 is CSVARRNAGELFF. The CDR3, as DNA: TGCAGCGTTGCGCGCAGAAACGCCGGGGAGCTGTTTTTT.

The chain has TRBV20-1 and TRBJ2-3; the D gene could be TRBD1 or TRBD2 (6 bases each). CDR1 and CDR2 (germline): DFQATT, SNEGSKA (reference sequence). Between the trimmed V and J ends, which lost 4 bases and 2 bases, there was a span of 13 bases. The CDR3 has 14 residues. CDR3 sequence: CSATQGGFTDTQYF. As DNA, the CDR3 is TGCAGTGCTACCCAAGGGGGGTTCACAGATACGCAGTATTTT.

This clonotype was counted between two and nine times. The rearrangement links TRBV3-1 to TRBJ1-3; the D is unclear. Germline V gene lookup returns CDR1 LGHDT and CDR2 YNNKEL (reference sequence). The CDR3 is 13 residues long. The germline V and J ends were trimmed by 0 bases and 6 bases, with 6 bases remaining between them. Here the CDR3 reads CASSQETTNTIYF. The CDR3, as DNA: TGTGCCAGCAGCCAAGAAACAACAAACACCATATATTTT.

The table lists this clonotype with a few counts. The chain carries TRBV4-3 and TRBJ2-1; possible D gene TRBD2, 6 bases. CDR3 length equals 17 residues. Trimming took 0 bases from V and 2 from J, leaving 14 bases between them. Germline-derived CDR1 and CDR2 are LGHNA and YSLEER. The CDR3 nucleotides read TGCGCCAGCAGCCAAGACTTCCCAGCGGGCCCCTACAATGAGCAGTTCTTC. Translated, it gives CASSQDFPAGPYNEQFF.

J is TRBJ2-7 and V is TRBV4-3; D may be TRBD2 (5 bases). The V gene lost 1 base and the J gene lost 2 bases, with 12 bases spanning the gap. CDR3 length: 15 amino acids. Germline V gene data show CDR1 as LGHNA and CDR2 as YSLEER. CDR3 DNA: TGCGCCAGCAGCCAAGGCGCTACCGGGACCTACGAGCAGTACTTC. This encodes CASSQGATGTYEQYF.

Only a few counts were recorded for this clonotype. The gene calls are TRBV4-3 and TRBJ2-3, with TRBD1 matching over 8 bases. With V trimmed by 1 base and J by 3 bases, 6 bases remained unmatched. Germline lookup yields CDR1 LGHNA and CDR2 YSLEER. The CDR3 covers 16 residues. CDR3 protein: CASSQGGQVGTDTQYF. The CDR3 DNA follows: TGCGCCAGCAGCCAAGGGGGACAGGTGGGGACAGATACGCAGTATTTT.

The chain has TRBV10-3 and TRBJ1-1; no clear D. V was cut by 6 bases and J by 0 bases, with 8 bases left in between. This CDR3 has 13 residues. Looked up from germline, CDR1 is ENHRY and CDR2 is SYGVKD. The CDR3 coding sequence is TGTGCCATCAGGAAGGCGGTGAACACTGAAGCTTTCTTT. Amino acids: CAIRKAVNTEAFF.

V is TRBV12-3 or TRBV12-4 and J is TRBJ2-2; tentative D call: TRBD2 (6 bases). CDR3 length: 13 residues. Trimming left V 5 bases short and J 6 bases short, with 10 bases between. CDR3 sequence (DNA): TGTGCCAGCAGTGTCGGGACTCCCGGGGAGCTGTTTTTT. As protein: CASSVGTPGELFF.

The chain carries TRBV11-2 and TRBJ2-1; TRBD1 might be the D (5 bases). The CDR3 has 17 residues. Germline values: CDR1 SGHAT, CDR2 FQNNGV. V lost 5 bases and J 5 bases, leaving 22 bases between the germline ends. Written as DNA, the CDR3 is TGTGCCAGCAGCAGCTTCGAACAGGTCCGCTCACACAATGAGCAGTTCTTC. Encoded protein: CASSSFEQVRSHNEQFF.

The chain has TRBV29-1 and TRBJ2-2, with D perhaps TRBD1 (6 bases). V dropped 5 bases and J dropped 2 bases, with 15 bases sitting between them. This CDR3 is built from 15 residues. The germline V gene encodes CDR1 SQVTM and CDR2 ANQGSEA. Written as DNA, the CDR3 is TGCAGCGTTTTTACAGGGTCGCCAAACACCGGGGAGCTGTTTTTT. Protein: CSVFTGSPNTGELFF.

The gene calls are TRBV6-1 and TRBJ2-3; 8 bases match TRBD2. Germline V gives CDR1 MNHNS, CDR2 SASEGT. V gave up 5 bases and J gave up 1 base; unmatched junction bases: 8. The CDR3 is made up of 16 amino acids. The DNA of the CDR3 is TGTGCCAGCAGTCCGGGACTAGGTATGGGCACAGATACGCAGTATTTT. Encoded protein: CASSPGLGMGTDTQYF.

The gene calls are TRBV4-1 and TRBJ2-3; no definite D call. With 5 bases removed from V and 6 bases from J, the gap between germline ends came to 9 bases. There are 12 residues in the CDR3. Germline CDR1 is MGHRA and CDR2 is YSYEKL. CDR3 DNA sequence: TGCGCCAGCAGCGCACTTTCCGATACGCAGTATTTT. Its translation: CASSALSDTQYF.

This clonotype was seen a handful of times. The V call is TRBV5-1, the J call TRBJ1-2, with TRBD1 matching over 9 bases. Germline trimming cut 4 bases from V and 4 bases from J; bases unmatched to any gene: 20. Germline CDR1 and CDR2: SGHRS and YFSETQ. The CDR3 has 19 amino acids. In nucleotides, the CDR3 is TGCGCCAGCAGCCCTCGGTTCCGGGACAGGGTACTTGTCGGCTATGGCTACACCTTC. Its protein is CASSPRFRDRVLVGYGYTF.

The genes are TRBV20-1 and TRBJ2-5; D not certain. V lost 0 bases to trimming and J lost 3 bases, with 14 bases between them. CDR1 and CDR2 (germline): DFQATT, SNEGSKA (reference sequence). The CDR3 is 15 amino acids. CDR3 nucleotides: TGCAGTGCTAGAGATACCGTGGGTTCCAAAGAGACCCAGTACTTC. Translation: CSARDTVGSKETQYF.

This chain joins TRBV6-4 and TRBJ2-1; the D gene is possibly TRBD2 (6 bases). Germline CDR1 MRHNA, CDR2 SNTAGT. The CDR3 length is 19 residues. V was cut by 1 base and J by 0 bases, with 19 bases left in between. CDR3 loop: CASSDYVGSGLSSYNEQFF. CDR3 DNA: TGTGCCAGCAGTGACTACGTCGGTAGCGGTTTGAGCTCCTACAATGAGCAGTTCTTC.

This clonotype has just a few counts. V is TRBV19 and J is TRBJ2-1; D remains ambiguous. In germline, CDR1 is LNHDA, CDR2 SQIVND (reference sequence). The V end lost 3 bases, the J end lost 0 bases, and 9 bases lay between the germline ends. The CDR3 contains 15 residues. The CDR3, as DNA: TGTGCCAGTAGTATTGGGCCTAGCTCCTACAATGAGCAGTTCTTC. Translating gives CASSIGPSSYNEQFF.

This clonotype occurred a few times. A much larger clone lies a single base off, so this may be a read error. This rearrangement joins TRBV2 to TRBJ2-1, with 9 nucleotides matching TRBD2. The CDR3 covers 18 residues. CDR1 is SNHLY, CDR2 FYNNEI, per germline. This CDR3 reads CTSSSSGASGTGYNEQFF. CDR3 in DNA: TGTACCAGCAGTTCCTCAGGGGCTAGCGGGACCGGCTACAATGAGCAGTTCTTC.

The CDR3 loop is CSVDSGRGFYEQYF. In DNA, the CDR3 is TGCAGCGTCGACTCAGGCCGTGGATTTTACGAGCAGTACTTC. V and J are TRBV29-1 and TRBJ2-7; D unclear. Germline CDR1 SQVTM, CDR2 ANQGSEA. V was cut by 6 bases and J by 4 bases, with 19 bases left in between. CDR3 length: 14 residues.